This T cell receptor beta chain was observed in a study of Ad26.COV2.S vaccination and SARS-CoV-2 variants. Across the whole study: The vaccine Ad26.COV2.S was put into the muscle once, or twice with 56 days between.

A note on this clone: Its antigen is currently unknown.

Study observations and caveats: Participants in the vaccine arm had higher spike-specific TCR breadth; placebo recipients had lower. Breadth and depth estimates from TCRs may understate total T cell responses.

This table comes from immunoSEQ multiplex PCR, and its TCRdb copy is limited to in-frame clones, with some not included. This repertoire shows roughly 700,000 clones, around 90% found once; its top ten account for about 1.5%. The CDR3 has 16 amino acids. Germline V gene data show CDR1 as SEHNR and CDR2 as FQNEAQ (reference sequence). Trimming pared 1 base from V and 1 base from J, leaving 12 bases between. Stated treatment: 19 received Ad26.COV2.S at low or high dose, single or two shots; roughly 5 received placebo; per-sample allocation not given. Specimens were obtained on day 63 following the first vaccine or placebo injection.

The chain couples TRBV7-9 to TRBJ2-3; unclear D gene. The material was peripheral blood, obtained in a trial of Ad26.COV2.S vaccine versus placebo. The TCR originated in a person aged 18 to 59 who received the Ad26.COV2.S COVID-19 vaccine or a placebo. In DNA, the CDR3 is TGTGCCAGCAGCTTAGGACTGGGTGTGGGCACAGATACGCAGTATTTT. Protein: CASSLGLGVGTDTQYF.